A selection of T cell receptor beta chains follows, all from one sample in a study of shared clonotypes between healthy human individuals. Profiled with immunoSEQ multiplex PCR; TCRdb holds only in-frame clones, not every one. The sample carries 2 million to 2.5 million clones, about nine tenths recorded once. The sequencing sample was made of naive CD4+ T cells from PBMCs. The origin of the receptors is a young man in good health. Some clones in this sample may be carry-over from other donors' samples. The CDR3 runs from the conserved cysteine through the conserved F or W. A D gene is named only where the DNA matches it firmly. Not every row has a clone size; where given, it reads once, few, many or a size class.

.,TRBJ1-2,TRBD1,TRBV14,TGTGCCAGCAGCACCCTATCACCCGGGACAGGCGGATCTTCTATAGATGGCTACACCTTC,CASSTLSPGTGGSSIDGYTF
.,TRBJ2-7,.,TRBV11-1,TGTGCCAGCAGCCACCGACTAGAGCAGTACTTC,CASSHRLEQYF
.,TRBJ2-7,.,TRBV21-1,TGTGCCAGCAGCAAAGGAAGTGGGGGGCCTTCTAGGGACGAGCAGTACTTC,CASSKGSGGPSRDEQYF
.,TRBJ2-2,TRBD2,TRBV2,TGTGCCAGCAGCGCGGGAGCGAGGGCCGGGGAGCTGTTTTTT,CASSAGARAGELFF
.,TRBJ2-3,.,TRBV30,TGTGCCTGGAGTGGATTGAGGGGAAGGACAGATACGCAGTATTTT,CAWSGLRGRTDTQYF
.,TRBJ1-2,TRBD1,TRBV19,TGTGCCAGTAGTATCCTCCCTCCCGGGACAGGGGGCGACTATGGCTACACCTTC,CASSILPPGTGGDYGYTF
.,TRBJ1-3,.,TRBV28,TGTGCCAGCAGTTTATTCGGTTCAGGAAACACCATATATTTT,CASSLFGSGNTIYF
.,TRBJ2-7,TRBD1,TRBV10-3,TGTGCAGCCCGGGACAGGGCCTCATACGAGCAGTACTTC,CAARDRASYEQYF
.,TRBJ1-5,TRBD1,TRBV28,TGTGCCAGCAGTTTCAGGGACAGGGACGATCAGCCCCAGCATTTT,CASSFRDRDDQPQHF
.,TRBJ2-3,TRBD2,TRBV29-1,TGCAGCGTTGAAAGGGGACTAGCGGCCGATACGCAGTATTTT,CSVERGLAADTQYF
.,TRBJ1-5,TRBD1,TRBV28,TGTGCCAGCAGCCCGGCCGGGACAGGGGGTGTTCAGCCCCAGCATTTT,CASSPAGTGGVQPQHF
.,TRBJ2-1,.,TRBV7-9,TGTGCCAGCGGTGGTGCGGGAACGGTTGAGCAGTTCTTC,CASGGAGTVEQFF
.,TRBJ2-1,.,TRBV5-1,TGCGCCAGCAGCCCCGTGGAGGGCTACAATGAGCAGTTCTTC,CASSPVEGYNEQFF
.,TRBJ1-2,.,TRBV6-5,TGTGCCAGCAGTTCCACCCGGGGCTATGGCTACACCTTC,CASSSTRGYGYTF
.,TRBJ1-2,TRBD1,TRBV6-5,TGTGCCAGCAGTTACCGACAGGGTAACTATGGCTACACCTTC,CASSYRQGNYGYTF
.,TRBJ1-1,.,TRBV10-3,TGTGCCATCAAACGGAACACTGAAGCTTTCTTT,CAIKRNTEAFF
.,TRBJ2-1,TRBD2,TRBV27,TGTGCCAGCAGTTCCCTCCCGCTAGCGGGAGTCCCTAATGAGCAGTTCTTC,CASSSLPLAGVPNEQFF
.,TRBJ2-7,TRBD1,TRBV28,TGTGCCACCGCACAGGGGTCCCCCTACGAGCAGTACTTC,CATAQGSPYEQYF
few,TRBJ1-1,.,TRBV4-3,TGCGCCAGCAGCCGTGGACACAACATGAACACTGAAGCTTTCTTT,CASSRGHNMNTEAFF
.,TRBJ2-7,.,TRBV5-1,TGCGCCAGCAGCTTAGAAGGCCTAGACGAGCAGTACTTC,CASSLEGLDEQYF
.,TRBJ2-2,.,TRBV6-1,TGTGCCAGCAGGGAGGACCACTACGGGGAGCTGTTTTTT,CASREDHYGELFF
.,TRBJ2-6,.,TRBV9,TGTGCCAGCAGCCCCACCCCCGCATGGACTGGGGCCAACGTCCTGACTTTC,CASSPTPAWTGANVLTF
once,TRBJ2-3,.,TRBV28,TGTGCCAGCTATCGAAGCTTTATCAAGTATTTT,CASYRSFIKYF
.,TRBJ2-5,TRBD2,TRBV28,TGTGCCAGCAGTTTATGGGAACTAGCGGGAGAGACCCAGTACTTC,CASSLWELAGETQYF
.,TRBJ2-2,.,TRBV6-6,TGTGCCAGCAGTTACGAGTCAACGAACACCGGGGAGCTGTTTTTT,CASSYESTNTGELFF
.,TRBJ2-3,.,TRBV7-2,TGTGCCAGCAGCTTCAGGCCACCCAGCACAGATACGCAGTATTTT,CASSFRPPSTDTQYF
once,TRBJ2-1,TRBD2,TRBV19,TGTGCCAGTAGTATCAGCGGGAGGGCCGGTTTTTACAATGAGCAGTTCTTC,CASSISGRAGFYNEQFF
.,TRBJ1-1,.,TRBV5-4,TGTGCCAGCAGCTTGGGGACCCGAGACACTGAAGCTTTCTTT,CASSLGTRDTEAFF